This TCR beta chain was recovered during a study of lymphopenia after photon versus proton radiotherapy. Study results and limitations: Under photons, naive T cells and diversity fell while effector/memory populations rose.

As concerns this clone: Its specificity is unknown.

V was pared by 3 bases and J by 0 bases, with 3 bases of the junction left unmatched. Germline V gene sequence: CDR1 SGHKS, CDR2 YYEKEE (reference sequence). The CDR3 extends over 15 amino acids. Produced via immunoSEQ multiplex PCR; TCRdb's table is partial and in-frame only. The data show tens of thousands of clones, approximately 89% seen once. The TCR was taken from a woman between 70 and 85 years old with pancreatic cancer. Some clones in this sample may be carry-over from other donors' samples. This specimen was peripheral blood, taken from a patient treated with proton-based radiotherapy. The chain recombines TRBV5-5 with TRBJ2-3; 8 positions agree with TRBD2. CDR3 protein: CASSYRTSSTDTQYF. The CDR3 nucleotides are TGTGCCAGCAGCTACCGGACTAGCAGCACAGATACGCAGTATTTT.